This is a list of T cell receptor beta chains from one sample in a study of CD8+ T cells in alopecia areata. Assay used: immunoSEQ multiplex PCR; TCRdb lists only in-frame clones, some missing. The sample includes 95,000 to 110,000 clones, around 84% of them seen just once. The sample here was CD8+ T cells sorted from blood, taken at roughly week 30, from a patient treated with tofacitinib. These receptors were collected from a human donor with alopecia areata. Both conserved end residues are part of each CDR3. Each record gives: D gene, V gene, J gene, clone size, CDR3 DNA, CDR3 protein. D genes are given only for firm matches. Expanded clones get a size class; other rows say once, few or many, or leave the size out.

D gene: .; V gene: TRBV5-1; J gene: TRBJ2-3; clone size: .; CDR3 DNA: TGCGCCAGCAGAAGCACAGATACGCAGTATTTT; CDR3 protein: CASRSTDTQYF
D gene: TRBD1; V gene: TRBV5-1; J gene: TRBJ2-7; clone size: .; CDR3 DNA: TGCGCCAGCAGCGCACTGACAGGGGGCGGGAACGAGCAGTACTTC; CDR3 protein: CASSALTGGGNEQYF
D gene: .; V gene: TRBV7-8; J gene: TRBJ2-3; clone size: .; CDR3 DNA: TGTGCCAGCAGCTTAATTAAAAGAGCTTTACGGGACACAGATACGCAGTATTTT; CDR3 protein: CASSLIKRALRDTDTQYF
D gene: TRBD2; V gene: TRBV7-8; J gene: TRBJ2-3; clone size: .; CDR3 DNA: TGTGCCAGCAGCTTGACTAGCGGGGGGGCCTGGGGCACAGATACGCAGTATTTT; CDR3 protein: CASSLTSGGAWGTDTQYF
D gene: .; V gene: TRBV25-1; J gene: TRBJ1-2; clone size: .; CDR3 DNA: TGTGCCAGCAGTTTCGCAGGGCATGGCTACACCTTC; CDR3 protein: CASSFAGHGYTF
D gene: .; V gene: TRBV27; J gene: TRBJ2-3; clone size: few; CDR3 DNA: TGTGCCAGCAGTTTAATGGGGCAGGGGAGATCAGATACGCAGTATTTT; CDR3 protein: CASSLMGQGRSDTQYF
D gene: TRBD1; V gene: TRBV7-9; J gene: TRBJ2-7; clone size: .; CDR3 DNA: TGTGCCAGCAGCCCGGGACAGGGGCCAAAACCTTACTACGAGCAGTACTTC; CDR3 protein: CASSPGQGPKPYYEQYF
D gene: TRBD1; V gene: TRBV19; J gene: TRBJ2-7; clone size: .; CDR3 DNA: TGTGCCAGTAGTCCACGGACAGGGGGCTACGAGCAGTACTTC; CDR3 protein: CASSPRTGGYEQYF
D gene: .; V gene: TRBV4-1; J gene: TRBJ1-1; clone size: .; CDR3 DNA: TGCGCCAGCAGCCAAGAAAACCGGGGGTCGGGCACTGAAGCTTTCTTT; CDR3 protein: CASSQENRGSGTEAFF
D gene: .; V gene: TRBV5-4; J gene: TRBJ2-1; clone size: once; CDR3 DNA: TGTGCCAGCACCCCGGACTCGCACAATGAGCAGTTCTTC; CDR3 protein: CASTPDSHNEQFF
D gene: TRBD2; V gene: TRBV29-1; J gene: TRBJ2-1; clone size: .; CDR3 DNA: TGCAGCGTGGTTGGCGGGAGTGGTGAGCAGTTCTTC; CDR3 protein: CSVVGGSGEQFF
D gene: .; V gene: TRBV9; J gene: TRBJ2-7; clone size: few; CDR3 DNA: TGTGCCAGCAGCGTAGACGACTACGAGCAGTACTTC; CDR3 protein: CASSVDDYEQYF
D gene: TRBD1; V gene: TRBV29-1; J gene: TRBJ2-1; clone size: .; CDR3 DNA: TGCAGCGTTACAGGGGGGACTGGGGACTACAATGAGCAGTTCTTC; CDR3 protein: CSVTGGTGDYNEQFF
D gene: .; V gene: TRBV11-2; J gene: TRBJ1-3; clone size: .; CDR3 DNA: TGTGCCAGCAGCCCAGTGGGGTCTGGAAACACCATATATTTT; CDR3 protein: CASSPVGSGNTIYF
D gene: .; V gene: TRBV29-1; J gene: TRBJ2-5; clone size: .; CDR3 DNA: TGCAGCGTTGATGAGGGAGACGGGACCCAGTACTTC; CDR3 protein: CSVDEGDGTQYF
D gene: TRBD2; V gene: TRBV6-6; J gene: TRBJ2-1; clone size: .; CDR3 DNA: TGTGCCAGCAGTGCCCTAGCGGGAGGGGACAATGAGCAGTTCTTC; CDR3 protein: CASSALAGGDNEQFF
D gene: TRBD2; V gene: TRBV4-1; J gene: TRBJ2-3; clone size: .; CDR3 DNA: TGCGCCAGCAGCACAAGACTAGCGGCGTTCGAAGATACGCAGTATTTT; CDR3 protein: CASSTRLAAFEDTQYF
D gene: TRBD1; V gene: TRBV6-5; J gene: TRBJ2-7; clone size: once; CDR3 DNA: TGTGCCAGCAGGCCGGGACAGGGGTTGAGCGAGCAGTACTTC; CDR3 protein: CASRPGQGLSEQYF
D gene: TRBD2; V gene: TRBV15; J gene: TRBJ2-1; clone size: once; CDR3 DNA: TGTGCCACCAGTCCCACCCGTCTAGCGGGAGGTAATGAGCAGTTCTTC; CDR3 protein: CATSPTRLAGGNEQFF
D gene: TRBD2; V gene: TRBV4-1; J gene: TRBJ2-7; clone size: few; CDR3 DNA: TGCGCCAGCAGCCAAGATAGGCTAGCGGGAGGCCCATCCTACGAGCAGTACTTC; CDR3 protein: CASSQDRLAGGPSYEQYF
D gene: .; V gene: TRBV29-1; J gene: TRBJ2-3; clone size: few; CDR3 DNA: TGCAGCGTTGAAGTGGGCAGGGAGACAGATACGCAGTATTTT; CDR3 protein: CSVEVGRETDTQYF
D gene: .; V gene: TRBV5-4; J gene: TRBJ2-1; clone size: .; CDR3 DNA: TGTGCCAGCAGCTTGGGGAGACAACAGTTCTTC; CDR3 protein: CASSLGRQQFF
D gene: TRBD2; V gene: TRBV11-2; J gene: TRBJ2-1; clone size: .; CDR3 DNA: TGTGCCAGCAGCTTAGCCCGACTAGCGGTTTATTCCTACAATGAGCAGTTCTTC; CDR3 protein: CASSLARLAVYSYNEQFF
D gene: .; V gene: TRBV5-1; J gene: TRBJ2-7; clone size: few; CDR3 DNA: TGCGCCAGCAGCTTGGAGGGGCAGGGTTTTTCCTACGAGCAGTACTTC; CDR3 protein: CASSLEGQGFSYEQYF
D gene: TRBD2; V gene: TRBV4-1; J gene: TRBJ2-1; clone size: .; CDR3 DNA: TGCGCCAGCAGTCTAGCGGGAGCGGTTGAGCAGTTCTTC; CDR3 protein: CASSLAGAVEQFF
D gene: .; V gene: TRBV9; J gene: TRBJ2-1; clone size: .; CDR3 DNA: TGTGCCAGCAGCGTAGGGGAAGCCCCCGGTTACAATGAGCAGTTCTTC; CDR3 protein: CASSVGEAPGYNEQFF
D gene: .; V gene: TRBV6-5; J gene: TRBJ1-5; clone size: .; CDR3 DNA: TGTGCCAGCAGTCCGGGGGGTTTGCCCCAGCATTTT; CDR3 protein: CASSPGGLPQHF
D gene: .; V gene: TRBV4-1; J gene: TRBJ2-7; clone size: .; CDR3 DNA: TGCGCCAGCAGCCAAAATCAGGGAATAGCTGACGAGCAGTACTTC; CDR3 protein: CASSQNQGIADEQYF
D gene: .; V gene: TRBV30; J gene: TRBJ2-7; clone size: .; CDR3 DNA: TGTGCCTGGAGTGTACAGGCAGACGAGCAGTACTTC; CDR3 protein: CAWSVQADEQYF
D gene: .; V gene: TRBV11-3; J gene: TRBJ2-1; clone size: .; CDR3 DNA: TGTGCCAGCAGCTTATCAGGGAGGCTTAATGAGCAGTTCTTC; CDR3 protein: CASSLSGRLNEQFF